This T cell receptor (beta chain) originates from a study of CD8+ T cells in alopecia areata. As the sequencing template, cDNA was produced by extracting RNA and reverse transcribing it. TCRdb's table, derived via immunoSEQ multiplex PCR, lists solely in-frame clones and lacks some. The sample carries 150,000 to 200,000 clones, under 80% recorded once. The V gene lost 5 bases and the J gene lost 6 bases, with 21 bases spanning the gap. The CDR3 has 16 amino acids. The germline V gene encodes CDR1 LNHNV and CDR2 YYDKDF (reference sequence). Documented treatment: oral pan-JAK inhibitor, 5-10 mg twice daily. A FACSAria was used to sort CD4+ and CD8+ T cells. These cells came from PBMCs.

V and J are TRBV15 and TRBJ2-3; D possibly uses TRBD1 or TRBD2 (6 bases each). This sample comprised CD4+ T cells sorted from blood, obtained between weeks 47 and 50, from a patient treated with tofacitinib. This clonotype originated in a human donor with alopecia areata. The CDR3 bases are TGTGCCACCAGCCAGGGGCTCAAGGGGACTGGGGATACGCAGTATTTT. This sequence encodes CATSQGLKGTGDTQYF.